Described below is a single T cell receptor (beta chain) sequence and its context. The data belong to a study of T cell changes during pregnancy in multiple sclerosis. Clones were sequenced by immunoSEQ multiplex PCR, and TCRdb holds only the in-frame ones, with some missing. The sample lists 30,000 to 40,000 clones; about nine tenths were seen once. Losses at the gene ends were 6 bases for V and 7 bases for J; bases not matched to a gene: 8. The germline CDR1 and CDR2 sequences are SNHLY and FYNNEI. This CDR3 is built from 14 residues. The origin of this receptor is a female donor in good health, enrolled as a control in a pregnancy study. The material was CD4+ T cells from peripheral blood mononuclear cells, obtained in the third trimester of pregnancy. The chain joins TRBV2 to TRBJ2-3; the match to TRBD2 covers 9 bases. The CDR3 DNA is TGTGCCAGCAGAGGCGGGGGGGCAACAAATACGCAGTATTTT. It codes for CASRGGGATNTQYF.